Listed below are T cell receptor beta chains from one sample, sequenced in a study of yellow fever vaccine responses in identical twins. One entry per CDR3 protein results from TCRdb running MiXCR on the RT-PCR reads. The table records 15,000 to 20,000 distinct CDR3 sequences, around 72% of them present only once. The sample here was T cells from blood (PBMCs), unsorted or a sorted subset (not recorded which), taken before or after yellow fever vaccination (not recorded which). These TCRs come from a woman aged 18-29 years who received the yellow fever vaccine. Both conserved end residues are part of each CDR3. Fields, in order: CDR3 DNA, CDR3 protein, D gene, J gene, clone size, V gene. D genes are given only for firm matches. Part of the rows lack a size; the others show once, few, many or a class for expanded clones.

DNA: TGCGCCAGCAGCCCCTGGGGCGTTCTCAGTTGGACTGAAGCTTTCTTT
CDR3: CASSPWGVLSWTEAFF
D: -
J: TRBJ1-1
size: -
V: TRBV5-1

DNA: TGTGCCAGCAGCTATAGCGGGAGTCCCACCTACGAGCAGTACTTC
CDR3: CASSYSGSPTYEQYF
D: TRBD2
J: TRBJ2-7
size: -
V: TRBV11-1

DNA: TGCAGCGTCCTACTGACAGGGATCCTTTTGAAGCAGTACTTC
CDR3: CSVLLTGILLKQYF
D: TRBD1
J: TRBJ2-7
size: -
V: TRBV29-1

DNA: TGTGCCAGCAGCTCGCGGGACAGACTTAGCACAGATACGCAGTATTTT
CDR3: CASSSRDRLSTDTQYF
D: -
J: TRBJ2-3
size: -
V: TRBV5-6

DNA: TGTGCCAGCAGTCTTCGGACCCAACTTACGCGTCAGCCCCAGCATTTT
CDR3: CASSLRTQLTRQPQHF
D: -
J: TRBJ1-5
size: -
V: TRBV28

DNA: TGCAGCGCCAAATGGGACACGCAGTATTTT
CDR3: CSAKWDTQYF
D: -
J: TRBJ2-3
size: -
V: TRBV29-1

DNA: TGTGCCAGCAGTGAAAAGAGCAATCAGCCCCAGCATTTT
CDR3: CASSEKSNQPQHF
D: -
J: TRBJ1-5
size: -
V: TRBV6-1

DNA: TGTGCCATCAGTGAGTTGGGGGCTCAAGAGACCCAGTACTTC
CDR3: CAISELGAQETQYF
D: -
J: TRBJ2-5
size: -
V: TRBV10-3

DNA: TGCGCCAGCAGTGAAGTCAAGTATACCGGGGAGCTGTTTTTT
CDR3: CASSEVKYTGELFF
D: -
J: TRBJ2-2
size: -
V: TRBV10-1

DNA: TGTGCCAGCAGTTCCACGCGAAGCGCTAGCAATCAGCCCCAGCATTTT
CDR3: CASSSTRSASNQPQHF
D: -
J: TRBJ1-5
size: few
V: TRBV12-3/TRBV12-4

DNA: -
CDR3: CASSFLRAGTDNTEAFF
D: -
J: TRBJ1-1
size: -
V: TRBV12-3/TRBV12-4

DNA: TGTGCCAGCAGTCCAGGGGGCCACACTGAAGCTTTCTTT
CDR3: CASSPGGHTEAFF
D: TRBD1
J: TRBJ1-1
size: -
V: TRBV3-1

DNA: TGTGCCAGCAGCTTAGGGGGACAGCCCCAGCATTTT
CDR3: CASSLGGQPQHF
D: -
J: TRBJ1-5
size: few
V: TRBV11-1

DNA: TGTGCCAGCAGTTATCGAGTTGGGGGGCAAGAGACCCAGTACTTC
CDR3: CASSYRVGGQETQYF
D: -
J: TRBJ2-5
size: -
V: TRBV12-3/TRBV12-4

DNA: TGTGCCAGCAGCCAAGACAATGGGGGATCCTACGAGCAGTACTTC
CDR3: CASSQDNGGSYEQYF
D: -
J: TRBJ2-7
size: -
V: TRBV4-2

DNA: TGTGCCAGCTCACCTGACTATCAAGAGACCCAGTACTTC
CDR3: CASSPDYQETQYF
D: -
J: TRBJ2-5
size: -
V: TRBV18

DNA: TGTGCCACCAGCAGACCCACGGGTATGGGGAAAGCTTTCTTT
CDR3: CATSRPTGMGKAFF
D: -
J: TRBJ1-1
size: -
V: TRBV15

DNA: TGTGCCAGCAGTTACCTTCCGGGACAGGGGGCCTACGAGCAGTACTTC
CDR3: CASSYLPGQGAYEQYF
D: TRBD1
J: TRBJ2-7
size: -
V: TRBV6-5

DNA: TGCAGTGCTAGAGATATAGGTGATGGCTACACCTTC
CDR3: CSARDIGDGYTF
D: -
J: TRBJ1-2
size: once
V: TRBV20-1

DNA: TGTGCCAGCAGTGATCCCCGTCGCAGGTACTTC
CDR3: CASSDPRRRYF
D: -
J: TRBJ2-5
size: -
V: TRBV2

DNA: TGTGCCACCCGACCAGGGGGAAACACCATATATTTT
CDR3: CATRPGGNTIYF
D: -
J: TRBJ1-3
size: -
V: TRBV18

DNA: TGTGCCATCAGTGCGACAGGGTCCCACACTGAAGCTTTCTTT
CDR3: CAISATGSHTEAFF
D: TRBD1
J: TRBJ1-1
size: -
V: TRBV10-3

DNA: TGTGCCAGCAGCCCCACCCCTGGGAGGACAGATACGCAGTATTTT
CDR3: CASSPTPGRTDTQYF
D: -
J: TRBJ2-3
size: -
V: TRBV9

DNA: TGTGCCAGCAGCCAGCCCCTAGGGGGGCTAGCTCAAGAGACCCAGTACTTC
CDR3: CASSQPLGGLAQETQYF
D: -
J: TRBJ2-5
size: -
V: TRBV3-1

DNA: TGTGCCAGCAGCTGGGAGGATACGCAGTATTTT
CDR3: CASSWEDTQYF
D: -
J: TRBJ2-3
size: -
V: TRBV3-1

DNA: TGTGCCAGCAGCCGGTCCCCGGTCGGGATGTACGAATACGAGCAGTACTTC
CDR3: CASSRSPVGMYEYEQYF
D: -
J: TRBJ2-7
size: -
V: TRBV4-2

DNA: TGTGCCAGCTCACCACCGGTGGTTCCCAACTATGGCTACACCTTC
CDR3: CASSPPVVPNYGYTF
D: -
J: TRBJ1-2
size: -
V: TRBV18

DNA: TGTGCCATCAGTGGAAAAACACAGGGATATACGCAGTATTTT
CDR3: CAISGKTQGYTQYF
D: -
J: TRBJ2-3
size: once
V: TRBV10-3

DNA: TGTGCCAGCAGCAGGGACACCTTGGACACCGGGGAGCTGTTTTTT
CDR3: CASSRDTLDTGELFF
D: -
J: TRBJ2-2
size: -
V: TRBV12-3/TRBV12-4